The 6 T cell receptor beta chains reported below all come from one sample, sequenced in a study of cytomegalovirus exposure and HLA in healthy donors. Primers: 60 Vbeta forward and 13 Jbeta reverse. The method was immunoSEQ multiplex PCR; TCRdb's version includes in-frame clones alone and lacks a portion of them. Altogether more than 150,000 clones are present, 80% being singletons, with the ten largest covering more than 1.1%. The sequencing sample was made of PBMCs. The receptors were sampled from a girl aged 10 to 17 in good health and CMV-seropositive.

The chain joins TRBV2 to TRBJ2-1, with TRBD2 matching 10 bases. This CDR3 region has 17 residues. The germline CDR1 and CDR2 sequences are SNHLY and FYNNEI. V shed 3 bases, J shed 9 bases, and the junction held 14 bases outside the gene matches. CDR3 region: CASSEAVGTSEGVEQFF. Written as DNA, the CDR3 is TGTGCCAGCAGTGAGGCAGTAGGGACTAGCGAGGGTGTTGAGCAGTTCTTC.

This chain joins TRBV11-2 and TRBJ1-1, with TRBD1 matching 10 bases. V was pared by 5 bases and J by 4 bases, with 4 bases of the junction left unmatched. Germline CDR1 SGHAT, CDR2 FQNNGV. The CDR3 loop spans 14 amino acids. The CDR3 is CASSGQGVPTEAFF. CDR3 coding DNA: TGTGCCAGCAGCGGACAGGGGGTCCCCACTGAAGCTTTCTTT.

The J gene is TRBJ1-3, the V gene TRBV4-1; 9 nucleotides align to TRBD1. V gave up 1 base and J gave up 4 bases; unmatched junction bases: 5. The length of the CDR3 is 16 residues. Germline CDR1 is MGHRA and CDR2 is YSYEKL. This CDR3 reads CASSQVGQGLGNTIYF. CDR3 sequence (DNA): TGCGCCAGCAGCCAAGTGGGACAGGGATTAGGAAACACCATATATTTT.

The V and J genes are TRBV2 and TRBJ2-1; 15 nucleotides match TRBD2. Trimming took 6 bases from V and 6 from J; bases not matched to a gene: 6. The germline gives CDR1 SNHLY, CDR2 FYNNEI. The CDR3 runs to 16 residues. The CDR3 DNA reads as TGTGCCAGCAGGCTCGGGACTAGCGGGGGGATCAATGAGCAGTTCTTC. This translates into CASRLGTSGGINEQFF.

This chain connects TRBV27 to TRBJ2-2; a weak D match, TRBD2 (6 bases). V lost 5 bases and J 3 bases, leaving 10 bases between the germline ends. This CDR3 has 14 residues. In germline, CDR1 is MNHEY, CDR2 SMNVEV (reference sequence). The DNA of the CDR3 is TGTGCCAGCAGTAGAGGGACTTACACCGGGGAGCTGTTTTTT. Its translation is CASSRGTYTGELFF.

CDR3 loop: CASSGTTYEQYF. The CDR3 coding sequence is TGCGCCAGCAGCGGGACAACGTACGAGCAGTACTTC. The chain couples TRBV4-1 to TRBJ2-7; maybe TRBD1 (6 bases). V lost 5 bases to trimming and J lost 4 bases, with 9 bases between them. Germline V gene data show CDR1 as MGHRA and CDR2 as YSYEKL. The CDR3 totals 12 residues.